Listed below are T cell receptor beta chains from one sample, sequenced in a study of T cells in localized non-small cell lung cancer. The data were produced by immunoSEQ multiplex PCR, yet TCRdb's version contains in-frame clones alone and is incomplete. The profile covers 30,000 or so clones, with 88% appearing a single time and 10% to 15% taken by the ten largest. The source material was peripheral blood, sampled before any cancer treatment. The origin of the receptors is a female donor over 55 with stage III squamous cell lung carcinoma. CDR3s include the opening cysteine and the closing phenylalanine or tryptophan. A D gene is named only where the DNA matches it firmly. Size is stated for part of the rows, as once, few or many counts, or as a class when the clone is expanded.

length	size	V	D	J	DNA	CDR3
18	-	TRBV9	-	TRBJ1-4	TGTGCCAGCAACCATCCTACCCTCGTCTTTTCCGGTAATGAAAAACTGTTTTTT	CASNHPTLVFSGNEKLFF
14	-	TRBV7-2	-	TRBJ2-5	TGTGCCAGCAGCTTAGCGAACAAAGACGGGACCCAGTACTTC	CASSLANKDGTQYF
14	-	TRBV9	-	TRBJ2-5	TGTGCCAGCAGCTCCCGGGCCACCCAAGAGACCCAGTACTTC	CASSSRATQETQYF
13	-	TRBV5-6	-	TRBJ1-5	TGTGCCAGCAGCTTGACCCGGGGCGGGCCCCAGCATTTT	CASSLTRGGPQHF
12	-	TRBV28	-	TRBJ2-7	TGTGCCAGCAGTGCTAGGGCCGACGAGCAGTACTTC	CASSARADEQYF
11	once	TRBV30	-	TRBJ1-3	TGTGCCTGGACTTGGGGGGACACCATATATTTT	CAWTWGDTIYF
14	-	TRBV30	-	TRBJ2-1	TGTGCCTGGAGTGGGGCACAGCTAACAAATGAGCAGTTCTTC	CAWSGAQLTNEQFF
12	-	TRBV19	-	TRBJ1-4	TGTGCCAGTAGTATGGGGAATGAAAAACTGTTTTTT	CASSMGNEKLFF
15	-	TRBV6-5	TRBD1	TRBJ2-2	TGTGCCAGCAGTTCCGGGACAGGGTGGACCGGGGAGCTGTTTTTT	CASSSGTGWTGELFF
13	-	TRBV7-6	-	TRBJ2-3	TGTGCCAGCAGCTTCCTAGCCGGAGATACGCAGTATTTT	CASSFLAGDTQYF
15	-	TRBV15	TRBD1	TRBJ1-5	TGTGCCACCAGCAGAGATGGACAGGCAGGTCAGCCCCAGCATTTT	CATSRDGQAGQPQHF
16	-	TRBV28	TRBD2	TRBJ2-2	TGTGCCAGCAGTTCTGGGGGGCTAGCGGGAGCCGGGGAGCTGTTTTTT	CASSSGGLAGAGELFF
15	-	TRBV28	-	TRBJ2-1	TGTGCCAGCAGTTTGACTAGGTCAATCTACAATGAGCAGTTCTTC	CASSLTRSIYNEQFF
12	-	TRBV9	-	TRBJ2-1	TGTGCCAGCAGCACCTCCGGGGCGGGGCAGTTCTTC	CASSTSGAGQFF
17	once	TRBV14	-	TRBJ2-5	TGTGCCAGCAGCCCAGGGGGCGGGAGGAGGTCTTCGGAGACCCAGTACTTC	CASSPGGGRRSSETQYF
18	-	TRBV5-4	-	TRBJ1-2	TGTGCCAGCAGCCAAGATCAGGTTGGCCTAGGGGCGATCGATGGCTACACCTTC	CASSQDQVGLGAIDGYTF
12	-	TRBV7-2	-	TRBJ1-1	TGTGCCAGCGGCCTGAGGAACACTGAAGCTTTCTTT	CASGLRNTEAFF
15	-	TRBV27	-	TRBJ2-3	TGTGCCAGCAGCCACCAAGGGTTGGACACAGATACGCAGTATTTT	CASSHQGLDTDTQYF
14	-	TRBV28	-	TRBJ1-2	TGTGCCAGCAGTCCCGCGCAACGGGGGGTAGGCTACACCTTC	CASSPAQRGVGYTF
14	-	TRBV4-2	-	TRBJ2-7	TGTGCCAGCAGCCAACGGACCGGGCTGGGTGAGCAGTACTTC	CASSQRTGLGEQYF
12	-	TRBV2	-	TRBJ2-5	TGTGCCAGCAGGGCGAATCGAGAGACCCAGTACTTC	CASRANRETQYF
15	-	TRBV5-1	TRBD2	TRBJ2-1	TGCGCCAGCAGCGATCCTAGCGGGCCCTACAATGAGCAGTTCTTC	CASSDPSGPYNEQFF
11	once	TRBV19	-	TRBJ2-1	TGTGCCAGTAAGGAGGGGTCGGAGCAGTTCTTC	CASKEGSEQFF